The 18 T cell receptor beta chains in this list originate from one sample, sequenced in a study of T cells in Graves' hyperthyroidism and ophthalmopathy. RNA transcripts yielded amplified TCR beta CDR3 regions. A set of HTBI primers served as the primers for a first-round RT-PCR of the TCR CDR3. TCRdb itself ran the multiplex PCR reads through MiXCR, one entry per CDR3 protein. The sample includes a few hundred thousand distinct CDR3 sequences, 15% of them seen just once. The sample was blood. These receptors all come from a woman aged 30 to 39 with Graves' hyperthyroidism.

This clonotype was observed a handful of times. Being one base from a much bigger clone, this may be a read error. The chain links TRBV3-1 to TRBJ2-1; TRBD1 agrees at 7 bases. Germline CDR1 LGHDT, CDR2 YNNKEL (reference sequence). The CDR3 has 13 amino acids. CDR3 coding DNA: TGTACCAGCAGCCAAGCACAGGGGTATGAGCAGTTCTTC. Translation gives CTSSQAQGYEQFF.

The sample holds many counts of this clonotype. The CDR3 is CASSLQGPFRSIQYF. The DNA for the CDR3 is TGCGCCAGCAGCTTGCAGGGGCCTTTTCGAAGCATTCAGTACTTC. This sequence joins TRBV5-1 and TRBJ2-4; weak D call: TRBD1 (6 bases). Trimming stripped 1 base from V and 9 bases from J, with 17 bases between. Germline V lookup: CDR1 SGHRS, CDR2 YFSETQ. The CDR3 consists of 15 residues.

This clonotype was detected only a few times. This chain joins TRBV20-1 and TRBJ1-1; the D is unclear. The CDR3 is 14 residues long. Trimming pared 6 bases from V and 1 base from J, leaving 15 bases between. The V gene's germline CDR1 is DFQATT and CDR2 SNEGSKA (reference sequence). CDR3 region: CSANQPTKNTEAFF. Here the CDR3 DNA reads TGCAGTGCCAATCAACCTACAAAGAACACTGAAGCTTTCTTT.

The table lists this clonotype with a few counts. The CDR3 region is CAWNLGGSDQPQHF. CDR3 coding DNA: TGTGCCTGGAATCTCGGGGGCTCGGATCAGCCCCAGCATTTT. This chain joins TRBV30 and TRBJ1-5; maybe TRBD1 (6 bases). Looked up from germline, CDR1 is GTSNPN and CDR2 is SVGIG (reference sequence). This CDR3 has 14 amino acids. Trimming pared 4 bases from V and 5 bases from J, leaving 15 bases between. Combining the CDR3 with reference TRBV30 and TRBJ1-5 gives the whole variable domain SQTIHQWPATLVQPVGSPLSLECTVEGTSNPNLYWYRQAAGRGLQLLFYSVGIGQISSEVPQNLSASRPQDRQFILSSKKLLLSDSGFYLCAWNLGGSDQPQHFGDGTRLSIL.

This clonotype has at least ten counts. This chain connects TRBV28 to TRBJ2-7; perhaps TRBD1 as D (6 bases). The CDR3 has 15 residues. V dropped 6 bases and J dropped 1 base, with 16 bases sitting between them. The germline V gene encodes CDR1 MDHEN and CDR2 SYDVKM. The chain's CDR3 is CASREQGLQSYEQYF. CDR3 DNA: TGTGCCAGCAGGGAACAGGGCCTTCAATCCTACGAGCAGTACTTC.

This chain joins TRBV7-7 and TRBJ2-7, with a weak D call TRBD1 (6 bases). Trimming shortened V by 5 bases and J by 3 bases, and 17 bases separated the two germline ends. This CDR3 has 15 residues. Germline V gene data show CDR1 as SSHAT and CDR2 as FNYEAQ (reference sequence). For the CDR3, the DNA is TGTGCCAGCAGCCGACAGGTACCTCTCCGCTACGAGCAGTACTTC. Translation gives CASSRQVPLRYEQYF.

The chain has TRBV19 and TRBJ2-1; D is unresolved. The germline V gene has CDR1 LNHDA and CDR2 SQIVND (reference sequence). The CDR3 loop spans 13 amino acids. V lost 4 bases and J 6 bases, leaving 10 bases between the germline ends. CDR3 nucleotides: TGTGCCAGTAGTACGGCCGGCGGCAATGAGCAGTTCTTC. This codes for CASSTAGGNEQFF.

This chain connects TRBV19 to TRBJ1-5; 8 positions agree with TRBD1. With V trimmed by 3 bases and J by 1 base, 2 bases remained unmatched. CDR3 length: 15 residues. In germline, CDR1 is LNHDA, CDR2 SQIVND (reference sequence). CDR3 sequence reads: CASSMTGVSNQPQHF. CDR3 in DNA: TGTGCCAGTAGTATGACAGGGGTGAGCAATCAGCCCCAGCATTTT.

The chain couples TRBV5-1 to TRBJ1-4; D unresolved. The CDR3 loop spans 14 amino acids. Trimming stripped 0 bases from V and 8 bases from J, with 11 bases between. CDR1 and CDR2 from the germline V gene are SGHRS and YFSETQ. CDR3 protein: CASSLENFQEKLFF. DNA for the CDR3: TGCGCCAGCAGCTTGGAGAATTTTCAGGAAAAACTGTTTTTT.

CDR3 sequence: CASSVGPLALSTDTQYF. CDR3 in DNA: TGTGCCAGCAGCGTAGGCCCTCTAGCGCTAAGCACAGATACGCAGTATTTT. The chain joins TRBV9 to TRBJ2-3; a possible D gene is TRBD2 (6 bases). CDR3 length: 17 residues. Between the trimmed V and J ends, which lost 0 bases and 0 bases, there was a span of 14 bases. Per the germline V gene, CDR1 is SGDLS and CDR2 is YYNGEE.

This clonotype has a count of ten or more. The gene calls are TRBV30 and TRBJ2-3; D remains ambiguous. CDR3 length equals 13 residues. V dropped 1 base and J dropped 5 bases, with 10 bases sitting between them. In germline, CDR1 is GTSNPN, CDR2 SVGIG (reference sequence). Written as DNA, the CDR3 is TGTGCCTGGAGTGACGCCCTAGGAGATACGCAGTATTTT. It yields the protein CAWSDALGDTQYF.

Only a few counts were recorded for this clonotype. The chain is built from TRBV10-3 and TRBJ1-1; D unresolved. Germline V gene lookup returns CDR1 ENHRY and CDR2 SYGVKD. The ends were cut back, 3 bases at V and 0 bases at J, with 11 bases in the middle. This CDR3 contains 15 residues. CDR3 DNA sequence: TGTGCCATCAGTGACTCAGGACTGTTGAACACTGAAGCTTTCTTT. Residues: CAISDSGLLNTEAFF.

This clonotype was observed at least ten times. The rearrangement joins TRBV29-1 to TRBJ2-1; D unresolved. Germline assignment: CDR1 SQVTM and CDR2 ANQGSEA. Trimming left V 3 bases short and J 7 bases short, with 10 bases between. The CDR3 covers 12 residues. The CDR3 is CSVDESVNEQFF. CDR3 DNA sequence: TGCAGCGTTGATGAGTCGGTGAATGAGCAGTTCTTC.

This clonotype appeared many times. The chain carries TRBV5-1 and TRBJ2-1; 7 nucleotides align to TRBD1. The germline V gene has CDR1 SGHRS and CDR2 YFSETQ. Trimming removed 4 bases from V and 0 bases from J; junction bases left unmatched: 4. The CDR3 sequence is 15 residues long. CDR3 nucleotides: TGCGCCAGCAGCAAGGACAGGCCCTCCTACAATGAGCAGTTCTTC. Its protein product is CASSKDRPSYNEQFF.

This clonotype was seen only a few times. The chain carries TRBV10-3 and TRBJ2-1, with 8 positions matching TRBD2. The CDR3 length is 22 residues. Looked up from germline, CDR1 is ENHRY and CDR2 is SYGVKD. Trimming cost V 7 bases and J 0 bases; bases outside gene matches: 26. This CDR3 reads CAIKAHGDSGVAGTNSYNEQFF. CDR3 sequence (DNA): TGTGCCATCAAGGCTCACGGGGATTCGGGGGTAGCGGGAACCAACTCCTACAATGAGCAGTTCTTC.

Only a few counts were recorded for this clonotype. The V and J genes are TRBV10-1 and TRBJ2-5, with 8 bases lining up with TRBD2. The CDR3 is 13 residues long. V lost 6 bases and J lost 5; bases outside the gene matches: 5. Germline V gene sequence: CDR1 WNHNN, CDR2 SYGVQD (reference sequence). CDR3 loop: CASSGTSSETQYF. In DNA, the CDR3 is TGCGCCAGCAGCGGGACTAGTAGCGAGACCCAGTACTTC.

This clonotype came up a few times. The chain recombines TRBV30 with TRBJ1-5, with 10 bases identical to TRBD1. Losses at the gene ends were 5 bases for V and 6 bases for J; bases not matched to a gene: 4. This CDR3 has 13 residues. Germline V gene data show CDR1 as GTSNPN and CDR2 as SVGIG (reference sequence). CDR3 protein: CAWGRTGGQPQHF. CDR3 DNA: TGTGCCTGGGGCCGGACAGGGGGTCAGCCCCAGCATTTT.

This clonotype has more than one count but fewer than ten. A much larger clone lies a single base off, so this may be a read error. The chain recombines TRBV18 with TRBJ1-2, with 9 nucleotides matching TRBD1. This CDR3 is 15 amino acids long. With 4 bases clipped from V and 5 bases from J, the junction kept 8 bases outside the gene matches. Per the germline V gene, CDR1 is KGHSH and CDR2 is LQKENI. CDR3 amino acids: CASSLRQGGGYGYTF. The DNA for the CDR3 is TGTGCCAGCTCACTCCGACAGGGGGGAGGATATGGCTACACCTTC.